A selection of T cell receptor beta chains follows, all from one sample in a study of T cell repertoires in cytomegalovirus infection. Each CDR3 protein is one row after TCRdb ran MiXCR on the reads. The sample consists of 350,000 to 550,000 distinct CDR3 sequences, 25% to 40% of them appearing once. The source material was PBMCs. The source is a human donor in good health (CMV status not recorded). Some clones in this sample may be carry-over from other donors' samples. Both conserved end residues are part of each CDR3.

j_gene: TRBJ2-7
v_gene: TRBV7-8
CDR3aa: CASSQGEGAYEQYF

j_gene: TRBJ1-1
v_gene: TRBV6-2/TRBV6-3
CDR3aa: CASSSWTGRRGASTEAFF

j_gene: TRBJ1-1
v_gene: TRBV2
CDR3aa: CASSDYPGWTEAFF

j_gene: TRBJ2-7
v_gene: TRBV7-9
CDR3aa: CASSPGRTYEQYF

j_gene: TRBJ2-7
v_gene: TRBV29-1
CDR3aa: CSVGGSEQYF

j_gene: TRBJ1-1
v_gene: TRBV5-6
CDR3aa: CASSLKGGRAEAFF

j_gene: TRBJ1-3
v_gene: TRBV11-2
CDR3aa: CASSDRRVSGNTIYF

j_gene: TRBJ1-6
v_gene: TRBV7-8
CDR3aa: CASSLEVGALHF

j_gene: TRBJ1-5
v_gene: TRBV20-1
CDR3aa: CSARPKAGQYNKPQHF

j_gene: TRBJ1-2
v_gene: TRBV12-3/TRBV12-4
CDR3aa: CASSPGPQGLNYGYTF

j_gene: TRBJ2-7
v_gene: TRBV19
CDR3aa: CASSIRRDYEQYF

j_gene: TRBJ1-3
v_gene: TRBV4-1
CDR3aa: CASSQDTGPGNTIYF

j_gene: TRBJ1-5
v_gene: TRBV4-1
CDR3aa: CASSQDWGDRQPQHF

j_gene: TRBJ2-3
v_gene: TRBV7-2
CDR3aa: CASSKQGADTQYF

j_gene: TRBJ2-3
v_gene: TRBV5-6
CDR3aa: CASSFGLDRDTDTQYF

j_gene: TRBJ1-5
v_gene: TRBV5-1
CDR3aa: CASSDYPRGRDIGAQHF

j_gene: TRBJ1-1
v_gene: TRBV11-1
CDR3aa: CASSLVGGSTEAFF

j_gene: TRBJ1-2
v_gene: TRBV5-4
CDR3aa: CASSPGQTTVYGYTF

j_gene: TRBJ2-7
v_gene: TRBV7-2
CDR3aa: CASSTSVGAREQYF

j_gene: TRBJ2-6
v_gene: TRBV6-1
CDR3aa: CASSEGSGVGANVLTF

j_gene: TRBJ2-4
v_gene: TRBV6-1
CDR3aa: CASSLGAKNIQYF

j_gene: TRBJ1-1
v_gene: TRBV7-9
CDR3aa: CASSLDFLPEAFF

j_gene: TRBJ1-1
v_gene: TRBV12-3/TRBV12-4
CDR3aa: CASSWGSTEAFF

j_gene: TRBJ1-2
v_gene: TRBV6-5
CDR3aa: CASSYSGRGLGYGYTF

j_gene: TRBJ1-4
v_gene: TRBV7-9
CDR3aa: CASSLDRGANEKLFF